This T cell receptor beta chain was identified in a study of blood T cell repertoires in COVID-19. The wider study: The origin of the acute and convalescent COVID-19 samples was the United States, Italy and Spain. PBMCs, B-cell-depleted T cells, or T cells provided the cDNA or gDNA that made up the material.

The Seattle patients joined while their infection was active and were tracked longitudinally afterward. Original analysis: Scientists estimated how many nucleated cells there were by amplifying reference gene primers. Profiling relied on immunoSEQ multiplex PCR, and the TCRdb table lists in-frame clones only, not all of them. V and J calls and clone size are copied from that table; D and trimming were computed from the DNA. The top ten clones hold around 6.6% of a sample with 11,000 or so clones, about two thirds of them seen once. The CDR3 has 15 amino acids. Per the germline V gene, CDR1 is MGHDK and CDR2 is SYGVNS. V trimming: 4 bases; J trimming: 0 bases; junction bases outside the gene matches: 6.

This clonotype originated in a man in his 60s with COVID-19, enrolled during active disease. The sequenced sample consisted of peripheral blood. V gene TRBV25-1 combines with J gene TRBJ2-7, with 7 positions matching TRBD1. This CDR3 is CASSAAGTASYEQYF. In DNA, the CDR3 is TGTGCCAGCAGTGCAGCCGGGACAGCCTCCTACGAGCAGTACTTC.